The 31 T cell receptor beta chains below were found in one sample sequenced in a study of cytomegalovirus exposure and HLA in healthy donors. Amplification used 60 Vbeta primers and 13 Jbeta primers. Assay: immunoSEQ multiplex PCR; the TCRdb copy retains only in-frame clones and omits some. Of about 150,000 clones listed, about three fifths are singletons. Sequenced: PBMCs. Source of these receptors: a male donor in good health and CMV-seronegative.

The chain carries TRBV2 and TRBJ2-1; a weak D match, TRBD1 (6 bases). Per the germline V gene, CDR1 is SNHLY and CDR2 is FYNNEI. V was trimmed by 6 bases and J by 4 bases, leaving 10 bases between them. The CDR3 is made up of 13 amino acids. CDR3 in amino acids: CASSLQGYNEQFF. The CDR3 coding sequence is TGTGCCAGCAGCTTACAGGGATACAATGAGCAGTTCTTC.

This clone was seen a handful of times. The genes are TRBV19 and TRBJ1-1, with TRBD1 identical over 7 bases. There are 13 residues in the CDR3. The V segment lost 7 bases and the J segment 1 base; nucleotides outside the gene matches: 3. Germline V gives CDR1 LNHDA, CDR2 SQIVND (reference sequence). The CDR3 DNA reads TGTGCCAGTAAGGGACAGCCGAACACTGAAGCTTTCTTT. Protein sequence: CASKGQPNTEAFF.

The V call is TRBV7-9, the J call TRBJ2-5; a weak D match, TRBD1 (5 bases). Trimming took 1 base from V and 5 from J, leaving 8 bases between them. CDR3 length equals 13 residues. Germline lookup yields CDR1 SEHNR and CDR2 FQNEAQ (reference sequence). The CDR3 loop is CASSLGTSETQYF. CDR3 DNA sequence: TGTGCCAGCAGCTTAGGGACATCGGAGACCCAGTACTTC.

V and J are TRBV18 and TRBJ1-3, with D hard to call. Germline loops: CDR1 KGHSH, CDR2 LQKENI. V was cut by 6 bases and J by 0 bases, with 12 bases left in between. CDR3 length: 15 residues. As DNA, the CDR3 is TGTGCCAGCTCCCACGGGAGGAGCTCTGGAAACACCATATATTTT. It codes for CASSHGRSSGNTIYF.

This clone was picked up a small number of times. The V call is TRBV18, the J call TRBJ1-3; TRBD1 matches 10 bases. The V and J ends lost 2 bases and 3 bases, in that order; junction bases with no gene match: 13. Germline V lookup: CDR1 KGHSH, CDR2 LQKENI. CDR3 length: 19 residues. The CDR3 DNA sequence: TGTGCCAGCTCACCATACAATCTCCCGGGACAGGGGAATGGAAACACCATATATTTT. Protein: CASSPYNLPGQGNGNTIYF.

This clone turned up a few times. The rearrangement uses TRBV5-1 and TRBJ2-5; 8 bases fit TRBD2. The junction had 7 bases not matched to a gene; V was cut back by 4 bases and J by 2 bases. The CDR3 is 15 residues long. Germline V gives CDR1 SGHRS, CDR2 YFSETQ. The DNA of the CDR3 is TGCGCCAGCAGCCGGGGGGGGACCCCGCAAGAGACCCAGTACTTC. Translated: CASSRGGTPQETQYF.

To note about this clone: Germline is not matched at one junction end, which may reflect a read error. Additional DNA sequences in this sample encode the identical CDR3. CDR3 DNA sequence: TGCGCCAGTAGCCAAGATCGGGAGAGCGCGGGTCTTCAGCCCCAGCATTTT. This encodes CASSQDRESAGLQPQHF. The V and J genes are TRBV4-1 and TRBJ1-5; D is ambiguous. This CDR3 comprises 17 residues. Germline CDR1 and CDR2: MGHRA and YSYEKL.

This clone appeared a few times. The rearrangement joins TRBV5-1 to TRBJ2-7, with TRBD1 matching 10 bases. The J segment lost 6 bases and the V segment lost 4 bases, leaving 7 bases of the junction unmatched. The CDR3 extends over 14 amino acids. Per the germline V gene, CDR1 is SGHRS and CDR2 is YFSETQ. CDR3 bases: TGCGCCAGCAGCACCGGGACAGGGGTCTTCGAGCAGTACTTC. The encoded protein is CASSTGTGVFEQYF.

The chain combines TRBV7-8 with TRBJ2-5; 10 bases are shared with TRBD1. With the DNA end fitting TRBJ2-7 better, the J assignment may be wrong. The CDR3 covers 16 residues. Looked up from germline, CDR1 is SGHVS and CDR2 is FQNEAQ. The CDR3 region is CASSLTGTGATYEQYF. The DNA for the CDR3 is TGTGCCAGCAGCTTGACGGGGACAGGGGCTACCTACGAGCAGTACTTC.

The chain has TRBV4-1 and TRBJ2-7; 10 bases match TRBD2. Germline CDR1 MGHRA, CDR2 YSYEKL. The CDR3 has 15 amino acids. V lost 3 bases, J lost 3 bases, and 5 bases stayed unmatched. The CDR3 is CASSQTTSGYYEQYF. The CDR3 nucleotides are TGCGCCAGCAGCCAGACGACTAGCGGGTACTACGAGCAGTACTTC.

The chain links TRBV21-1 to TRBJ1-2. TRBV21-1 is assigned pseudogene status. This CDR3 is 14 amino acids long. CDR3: CASSKRREYYGYTF. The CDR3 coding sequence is TGTGCCAGCAGCAAACGGAGGGAATACTATGGCTACACCTTC.

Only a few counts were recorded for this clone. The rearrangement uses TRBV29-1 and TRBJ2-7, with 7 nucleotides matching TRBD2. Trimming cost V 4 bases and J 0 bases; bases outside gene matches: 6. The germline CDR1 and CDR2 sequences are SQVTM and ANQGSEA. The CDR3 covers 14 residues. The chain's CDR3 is CSVGERGSSYEQYF. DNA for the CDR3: TGCAGCGTTGGGGAGCGGGGCAGCTCCTACGAGCAGTACTTC.

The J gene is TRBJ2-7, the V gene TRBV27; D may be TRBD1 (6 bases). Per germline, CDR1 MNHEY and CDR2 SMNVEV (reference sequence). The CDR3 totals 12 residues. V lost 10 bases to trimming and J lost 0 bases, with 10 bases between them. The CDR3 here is CAIRDTSYEQYF. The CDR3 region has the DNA TGTGCCATCCGGGACACCTCCTACGAGCAGTACTTC.

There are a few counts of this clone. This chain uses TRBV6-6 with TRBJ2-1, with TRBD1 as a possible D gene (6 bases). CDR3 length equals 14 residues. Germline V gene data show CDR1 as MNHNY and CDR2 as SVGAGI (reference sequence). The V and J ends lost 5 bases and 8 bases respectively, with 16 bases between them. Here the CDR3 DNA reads TGTGCCAGCAGTGCCCGACAGGATCACGATGAGCAGTTCTTC. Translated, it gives CASSARQDHDEQFF.

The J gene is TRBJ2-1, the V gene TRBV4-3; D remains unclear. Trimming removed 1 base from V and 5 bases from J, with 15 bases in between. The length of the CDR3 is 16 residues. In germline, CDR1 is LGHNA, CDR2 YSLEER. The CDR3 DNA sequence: TGCGCCAGCAGCCAAGGTTACCAGCGCGGAGACAATGAGCAGTTCTTC. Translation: CASSQGYQRGDNEQFF.

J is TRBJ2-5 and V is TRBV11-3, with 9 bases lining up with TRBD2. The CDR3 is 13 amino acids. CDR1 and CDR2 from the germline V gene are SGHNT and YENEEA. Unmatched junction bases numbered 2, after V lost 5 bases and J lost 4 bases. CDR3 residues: CASSQTSGETQYF. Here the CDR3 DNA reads TGTGCCAGCAGCCAGACTAGCGGAGAGACCCAGTACTTC.

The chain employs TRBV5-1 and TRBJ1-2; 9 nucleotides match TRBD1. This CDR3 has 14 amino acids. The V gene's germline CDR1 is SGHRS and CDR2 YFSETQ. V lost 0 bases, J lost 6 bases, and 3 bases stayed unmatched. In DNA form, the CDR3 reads TGCGCCAGCAGCTTGGAAGGACAGGGGAATGGCTACACCTTC. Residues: CASSLEGQGNGYTF.

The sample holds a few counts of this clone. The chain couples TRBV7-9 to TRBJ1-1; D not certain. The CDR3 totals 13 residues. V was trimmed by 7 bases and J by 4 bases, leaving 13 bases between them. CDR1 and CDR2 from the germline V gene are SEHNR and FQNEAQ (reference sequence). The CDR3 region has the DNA TGTGCCAGCATCAGGCATGTGGGCACTGAAGCTTTCTTT. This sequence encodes CASIRHVGTEAFF.

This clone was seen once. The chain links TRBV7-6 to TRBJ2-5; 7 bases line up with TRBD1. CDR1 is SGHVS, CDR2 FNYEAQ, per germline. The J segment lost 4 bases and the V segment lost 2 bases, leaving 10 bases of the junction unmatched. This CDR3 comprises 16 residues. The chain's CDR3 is CASSLMGRQGRETQYF. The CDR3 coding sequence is TGTGCCAGCAGCTTAATGGGTAGACAGGGAAGAGAGACCCAGTACTTC. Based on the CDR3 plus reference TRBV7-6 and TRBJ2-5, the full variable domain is GAGVSQSPRYKVTKRGQDVALRCDPISGHVSLYWYRQALGQGPEFLTYFNYEAQQDKSGLPNDRFSAERPEGSISTLTIQRTEQRDSAMYRCASSLMGRQGRETQYFGPGTRLLVL.

This CDR3 reads CASAQDRADTEAFF. CDR3 nucleotides: TGTGCCAGCGCCCAGGACAGGGCGGACACTGAAGCTTTCTTT. The rearrangement uses TRBV6-1 and TRBJ1-1; TRBD1 matches 8 bases. The ends lost 8 bases at V and 3 bases at J; junction bases unmatched: 8. CDR1 and CDR2 from the germline V gene are MNHNS and SASEGT. There are 14 residues in the CDR3.

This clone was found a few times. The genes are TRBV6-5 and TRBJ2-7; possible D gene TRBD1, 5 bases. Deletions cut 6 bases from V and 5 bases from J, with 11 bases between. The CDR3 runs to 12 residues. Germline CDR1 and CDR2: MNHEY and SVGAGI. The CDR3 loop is CASRGELDEQYF. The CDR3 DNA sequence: TGTGCCAGCAGAGGGGAATTGGACGAGCAGTACTTC.

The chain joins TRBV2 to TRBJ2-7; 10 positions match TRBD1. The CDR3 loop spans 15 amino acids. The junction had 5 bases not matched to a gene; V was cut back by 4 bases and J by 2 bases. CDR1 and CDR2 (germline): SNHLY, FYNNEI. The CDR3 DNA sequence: TGTGCCAGCAGTGCTAGACAGGGGGCGACCTACGAGCAGTACTTC. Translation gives CASSARQGATYEQYF.

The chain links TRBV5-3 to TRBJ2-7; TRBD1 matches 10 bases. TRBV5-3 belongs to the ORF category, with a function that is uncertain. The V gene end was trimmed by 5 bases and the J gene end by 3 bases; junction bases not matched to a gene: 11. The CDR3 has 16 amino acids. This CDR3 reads CARRGGGTGASYEQYF. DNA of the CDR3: TGTGCCAGAAGGGGCGGGGGGACAGGGGCTAGCTACGAGCAGTACTTC.

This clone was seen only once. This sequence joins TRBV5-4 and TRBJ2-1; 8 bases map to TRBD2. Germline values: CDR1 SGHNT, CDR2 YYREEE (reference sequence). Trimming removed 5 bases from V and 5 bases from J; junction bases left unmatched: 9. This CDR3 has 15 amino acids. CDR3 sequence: CASRSGRGGDNEQFF. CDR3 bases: TGTGCCAGCAGATCCGGGAGGGGAGGGGACAATGAGCAGTTCTTC.

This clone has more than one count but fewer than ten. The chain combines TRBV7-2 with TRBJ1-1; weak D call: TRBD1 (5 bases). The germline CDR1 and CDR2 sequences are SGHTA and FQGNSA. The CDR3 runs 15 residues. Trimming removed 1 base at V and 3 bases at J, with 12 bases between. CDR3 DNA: TGTGCCAGCAGCTTAGTATGGGGGGGGGACACTGAAGCTTTCTTT. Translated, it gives CASSLVWGGDTEAFF.

The CDR3 reads CASSDGQGMTEAFF. The CDR3 DNA reads as TGTGCCAGCAGTGATGGACAGGGGATGACTGAAGCTTTCTTT. The chain recombines TRBV7-3 with TRBJ1-1; 9 bases match TRBD1. The V and J ends lost 6 bases and 5 bases, in that order; junction bases with no gene match: 7. The germline CDR1 and CDR2 sequences are SGHTA and FQGTGA. CDR3 size: 14 residues.

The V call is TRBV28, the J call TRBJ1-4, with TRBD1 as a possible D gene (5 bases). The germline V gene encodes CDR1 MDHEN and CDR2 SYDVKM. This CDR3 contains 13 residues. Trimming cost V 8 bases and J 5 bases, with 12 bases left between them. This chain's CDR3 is CASGDGGNEKLFF. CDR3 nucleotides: TGTGCCAGCGGGGACGGGGGGAATGAAAAACTGTTTTTT.

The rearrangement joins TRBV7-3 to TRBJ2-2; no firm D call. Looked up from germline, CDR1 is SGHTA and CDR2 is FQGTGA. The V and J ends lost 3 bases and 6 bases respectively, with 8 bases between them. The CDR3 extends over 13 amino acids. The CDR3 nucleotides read TGTGCCAGCAGCTTTAGTTCTGCCGGGGAGCTGTTTTTT. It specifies CASSFSSAGELFF.

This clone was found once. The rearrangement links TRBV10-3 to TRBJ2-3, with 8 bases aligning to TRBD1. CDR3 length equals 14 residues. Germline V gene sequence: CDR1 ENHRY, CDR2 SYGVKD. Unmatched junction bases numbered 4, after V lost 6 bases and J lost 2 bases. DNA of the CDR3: TGTGCCATCAGCCCGGGACAGGACACAGATACGCAGTATTTT. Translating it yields CAISPGQDTDTQYF.

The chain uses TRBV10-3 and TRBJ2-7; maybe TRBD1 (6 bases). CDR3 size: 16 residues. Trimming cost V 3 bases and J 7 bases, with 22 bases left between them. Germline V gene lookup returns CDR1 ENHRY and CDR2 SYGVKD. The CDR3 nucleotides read TGTGCCATCAGTGACCCGGGCGGCAGGGGTTTAGGGGAGCAGTACTTC. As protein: CAISDPGGRGLGEQYF.

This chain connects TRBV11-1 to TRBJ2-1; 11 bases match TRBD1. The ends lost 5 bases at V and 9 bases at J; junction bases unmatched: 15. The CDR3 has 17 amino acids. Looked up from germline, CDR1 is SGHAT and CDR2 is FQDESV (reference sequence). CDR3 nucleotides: TGTGCCAGCAGCCGCACGGGACAGGGGGTTTTAGCCAGTGAGCAGTTCTTC. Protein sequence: CASSRTGQGVLASEQFF.